This T cell receptor (beta chain) came from a study of cytomegalovirus exposure and HLA in healthy donors. The CDR3 spans 16 residues. In germline, CDR1 is SGHAT, CDR2 FQNNGV. The V end lost 5 bases, the J end lost 0 bases, and 14 bases lay between the germline ends. Clones were sequenced by immunoSEQ multiplex PCR, and TCRdb holds only the in-frame ones, with some missing. The sample has some 170,000 clones, around four fifths seen once. The donors were members of the validation cohort, which comprised more than 90 subjects and was separate from the first cohort of fewer than 700 subjects. Input material: PBMCs. The chain uses TRBV11-2 and TRBJ2-1; possible D gene TRBD2, 6 bases. The clonotype comes from a man aged 25-45 years in good health and CMV-seropositive. The CDR3: CASSTRRRGSYNEQFF. CDR3 coding DNA: TGTGCCAGCAGCACACGCCGGCGGGGCTCCTACAATGAGCAGTTCTTC.